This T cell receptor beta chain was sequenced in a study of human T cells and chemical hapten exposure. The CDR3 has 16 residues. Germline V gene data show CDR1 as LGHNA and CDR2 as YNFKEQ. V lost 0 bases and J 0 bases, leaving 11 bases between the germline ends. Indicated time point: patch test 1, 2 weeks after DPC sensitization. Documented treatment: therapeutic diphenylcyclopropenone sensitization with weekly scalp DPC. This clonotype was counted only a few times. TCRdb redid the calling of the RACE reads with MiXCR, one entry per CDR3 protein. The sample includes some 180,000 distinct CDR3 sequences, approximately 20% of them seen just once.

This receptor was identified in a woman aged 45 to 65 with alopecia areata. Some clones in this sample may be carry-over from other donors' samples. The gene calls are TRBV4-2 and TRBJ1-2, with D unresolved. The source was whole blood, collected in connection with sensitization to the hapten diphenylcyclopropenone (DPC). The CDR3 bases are TGTGCCAGCAGCCAAGAGAGCTACAGAACTAACTATGGCTACACCTTC. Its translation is CASSQESYRTNYGYTF.